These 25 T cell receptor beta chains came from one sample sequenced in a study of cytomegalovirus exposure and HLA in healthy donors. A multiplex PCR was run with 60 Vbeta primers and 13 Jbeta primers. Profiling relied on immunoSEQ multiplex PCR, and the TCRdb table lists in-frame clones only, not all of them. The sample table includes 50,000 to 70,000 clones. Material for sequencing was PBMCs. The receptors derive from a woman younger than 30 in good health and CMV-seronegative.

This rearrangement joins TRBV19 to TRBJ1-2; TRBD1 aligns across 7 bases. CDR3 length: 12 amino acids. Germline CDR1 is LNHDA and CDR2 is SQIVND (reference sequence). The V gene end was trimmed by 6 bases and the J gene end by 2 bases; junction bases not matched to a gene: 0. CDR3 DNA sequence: TGTGCCAGTAGGACAGGGAACTATGGCTACACCTTC. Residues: CASRTGNYGYTF.

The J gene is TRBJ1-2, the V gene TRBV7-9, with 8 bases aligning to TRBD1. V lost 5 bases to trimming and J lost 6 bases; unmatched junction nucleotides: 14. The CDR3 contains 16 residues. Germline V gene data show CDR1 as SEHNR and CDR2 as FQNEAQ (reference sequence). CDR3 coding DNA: TGTGCCAGCAGCCTACTCGGACAGGGCACCTCAAATGGCTACACCTTC. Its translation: CASSLLGQGTSNGYTF.

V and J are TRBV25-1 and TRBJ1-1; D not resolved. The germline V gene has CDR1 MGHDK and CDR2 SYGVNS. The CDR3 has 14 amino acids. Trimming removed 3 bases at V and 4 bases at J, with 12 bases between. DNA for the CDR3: TGTGCCAGCAGTGAGTTTGGGTCGGGCACTGAAGCTTTCTTT. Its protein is CASSEFGSGTEAFF.

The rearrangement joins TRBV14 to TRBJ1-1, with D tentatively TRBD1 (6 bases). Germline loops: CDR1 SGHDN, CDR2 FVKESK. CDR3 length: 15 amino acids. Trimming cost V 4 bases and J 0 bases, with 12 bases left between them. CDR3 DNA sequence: TGTGCCAGCAGCCCAGAGGGGGGTTTGAACACTGAAGCTTTCTTT. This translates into CASSPEGGLNTEAFF.

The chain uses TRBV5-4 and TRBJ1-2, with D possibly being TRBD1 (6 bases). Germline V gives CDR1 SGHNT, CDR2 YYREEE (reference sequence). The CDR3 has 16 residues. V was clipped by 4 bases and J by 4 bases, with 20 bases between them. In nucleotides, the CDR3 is TGTGCCAGCAGCCCAGGGCTACAGGGACGGGGCTATGGCTACACCTTC. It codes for CASSPGLQGRGYGYTF.

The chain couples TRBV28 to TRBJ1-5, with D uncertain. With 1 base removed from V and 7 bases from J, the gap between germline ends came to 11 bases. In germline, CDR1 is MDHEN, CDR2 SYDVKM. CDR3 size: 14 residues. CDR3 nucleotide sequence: TGTGCCAGCAGTTTATCCCCGGGATTGCAGCCCCAGCATTTT. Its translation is CASSLSPGLQPQHF.

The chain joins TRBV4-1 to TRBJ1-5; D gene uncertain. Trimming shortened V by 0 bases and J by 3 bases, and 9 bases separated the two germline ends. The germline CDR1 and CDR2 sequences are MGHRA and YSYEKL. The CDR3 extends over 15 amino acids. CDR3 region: CASSQDEVSNQPQHF. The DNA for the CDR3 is TGCGCCAGCAGCCAAGATGAGGTATCCAATCAGCCCCAGCATTTT.

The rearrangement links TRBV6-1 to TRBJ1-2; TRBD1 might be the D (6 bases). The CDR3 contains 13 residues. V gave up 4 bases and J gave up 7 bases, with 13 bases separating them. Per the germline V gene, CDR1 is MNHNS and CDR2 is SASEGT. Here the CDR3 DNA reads TGTGCCAGCAGTGTGGAACAGGGATTTGGCTACACCTTC. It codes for CASSVEQGFGYTF.

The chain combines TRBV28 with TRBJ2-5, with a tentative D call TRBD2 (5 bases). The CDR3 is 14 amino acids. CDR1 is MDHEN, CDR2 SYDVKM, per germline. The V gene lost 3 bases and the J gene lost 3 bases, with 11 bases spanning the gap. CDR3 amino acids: CASSFRTVKETQYF. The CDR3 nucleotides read TGTGCCAGCAGTTTCAGGACTGTTAAAGAGACCCAGTACTTC.

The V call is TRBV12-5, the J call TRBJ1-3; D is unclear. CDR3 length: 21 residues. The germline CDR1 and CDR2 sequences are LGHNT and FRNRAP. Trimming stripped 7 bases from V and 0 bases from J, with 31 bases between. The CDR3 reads CASAGIYTSDLRAHSGNTIYF. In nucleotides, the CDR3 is TGTGCTAGTGCGGGAATATATACGTCCGACCTCCGAGCCCACTCTGGAAACACCATATATTTT. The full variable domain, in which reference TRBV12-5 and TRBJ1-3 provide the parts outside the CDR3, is DARVTQTPRHKVTEMGQEVTMRCQPILGHNTVFWYRQTMMQGLELLAYFRNRAPLDDSGMPKDRFSAEMPDATLATLKIQPSEPRDSAVYFCASAGIYTSDLRAHSGNTIYFGEGSWLTVV.

This CDR3 is CASSDRDSGNTIYF. The CDR3 DNA reads TGTGCCAGCAGTGACAGGGACTCTGGAAACACCATATATTTT. The chain links TRBV6-5 to TRBJ1-3; 7 nucleotides agree with TRBD1. This CDR3 is built from 14 residues. V lost 5 bases and J lost 0; bases outside the gene matches: 1. CDR1 is MNHEY, CDR2 SVGAGI, per germline.

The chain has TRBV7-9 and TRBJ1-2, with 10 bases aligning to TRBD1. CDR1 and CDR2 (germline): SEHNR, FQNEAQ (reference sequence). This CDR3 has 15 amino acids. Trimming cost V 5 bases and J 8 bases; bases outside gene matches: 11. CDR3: CASSALRDRGNGYTF. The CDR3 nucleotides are TGTGCCAGCAGCGCCCTCCGGGACAGGGGAAACGGCTACACCTTC.

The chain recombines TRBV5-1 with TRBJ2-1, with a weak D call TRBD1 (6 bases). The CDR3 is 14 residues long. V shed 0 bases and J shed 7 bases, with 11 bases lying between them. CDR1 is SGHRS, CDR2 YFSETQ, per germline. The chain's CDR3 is CASSLVQGQNEQFF. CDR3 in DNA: TGCGCCAGCAGCTTGGTGCAGGGGCAAAATGAGCAGTTCTTC.

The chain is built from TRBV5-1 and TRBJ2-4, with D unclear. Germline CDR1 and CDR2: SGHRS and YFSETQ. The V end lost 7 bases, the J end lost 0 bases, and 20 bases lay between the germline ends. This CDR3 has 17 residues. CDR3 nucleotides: TGCGCCAGCGGGCCGATCCCGATTTTTGCAGCCAAAAACATTCAGTACTTC. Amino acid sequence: CASGPIPIFAAKNIQYF.

The CDR3 reads CASRPRGQGRPGELFF. In DNA, the CDR3 is TGTGCCAGTAGACCCCGAGGACAGGGGAGGCCCGGGGAGCTGTTTTTT. The rearrangement joins TRBV19 to TRBJ2-2, with 9 bases fitting TRBD1. This CDR3 has 16 amino acids. Trimming cost V 6 bases and J 6 bases; bases outside gene matches: 11. In germline, CDR1 is LNHDA, CDR2 SQIVND (reference sequence). Full variable domain (missing parts from reference TRBV19 and TRBJ2-2): DGGITQSPKYLFRKEGQNVTLSCEQNLNHDAMYWYRQDPGQGLRLIYYSQIVNDFQKGDIAEGYSVSREKKESFPLTVTSAQKNPTAFYLCASRPRGQGRPGELFFGEGSRLTVL.

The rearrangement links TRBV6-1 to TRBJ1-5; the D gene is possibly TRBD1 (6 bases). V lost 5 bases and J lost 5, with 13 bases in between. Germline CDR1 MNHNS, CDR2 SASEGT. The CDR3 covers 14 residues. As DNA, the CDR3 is TGTGCCAGCAGTCCTACAGGGTCCCATCAGCCCCAGCATTTT. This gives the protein CASSPTGSHQPQHF.

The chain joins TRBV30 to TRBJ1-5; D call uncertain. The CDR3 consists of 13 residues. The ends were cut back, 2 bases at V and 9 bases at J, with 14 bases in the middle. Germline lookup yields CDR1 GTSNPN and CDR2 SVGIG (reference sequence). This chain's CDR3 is CAWSRGGSRPQHF. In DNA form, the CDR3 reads TGTGCCTGGAGTAGAGGAGGCTCGCGGCCCCAGCATTTT.

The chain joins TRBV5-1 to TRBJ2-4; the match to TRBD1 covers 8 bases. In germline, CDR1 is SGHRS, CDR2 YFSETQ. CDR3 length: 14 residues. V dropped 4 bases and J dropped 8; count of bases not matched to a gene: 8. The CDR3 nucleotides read TGCGCCAGCAGCCTAATGACAGGGGAGGACATTCAGTACTTC. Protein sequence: CASSLMTGEDIQYF. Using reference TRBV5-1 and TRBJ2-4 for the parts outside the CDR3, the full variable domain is KAGVTQTPRYLIKTRGQQVTLSCSPISGHRSVSWYQQTPGQGLQFLFEYFSETQRNKGNFPGRFSGRQFSNSRSEMNVSTLELGDSALYLCASSLMTGEDIQYFGAGTRLSVL.

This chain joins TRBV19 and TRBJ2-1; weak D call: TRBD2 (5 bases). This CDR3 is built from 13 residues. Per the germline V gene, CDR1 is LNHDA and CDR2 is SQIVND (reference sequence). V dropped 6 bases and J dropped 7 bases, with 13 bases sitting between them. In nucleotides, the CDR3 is TGTGCCAGTAGCAATCTAGCCGAGAATGAGCAGTTCTTC. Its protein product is CASSNLAENEQFF.

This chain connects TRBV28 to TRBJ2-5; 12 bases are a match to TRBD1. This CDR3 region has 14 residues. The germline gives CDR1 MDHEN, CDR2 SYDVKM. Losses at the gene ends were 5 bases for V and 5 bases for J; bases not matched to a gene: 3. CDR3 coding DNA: TGTGCCAGCAGTCGGGACAGGGGGCTTGAGACCCAGTACTTC. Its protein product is CASSRDRGLETQYF.

The CDR3 reads CASSQEWGQGDRPNEKLFF. In DNA, the CDR3 is TGCGCCAGCAGCCAAGAGTGGGGACAGGGGGATCGTCCTAATGAAAAACTGTTTTTT. The chain is built from TRBV4-1 and TRBJ1-4; 11 nucleotides match TRBD1. This CDR3 contains 19 residues. Looked up from germline, CDR1 is MGHRA and CDR2 is YSYEKL. V was clipped by 0 bases and J by 3 bases; unmatched bases: 9.

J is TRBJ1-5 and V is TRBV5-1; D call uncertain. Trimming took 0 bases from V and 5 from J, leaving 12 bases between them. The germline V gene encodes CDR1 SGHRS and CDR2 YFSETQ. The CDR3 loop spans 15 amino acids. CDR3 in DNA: TGCGCCAGCAGCTTGGACAGCATAGCGGATCAGCCCCAGCATTTT. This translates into CASSLDSIADQPQHF.

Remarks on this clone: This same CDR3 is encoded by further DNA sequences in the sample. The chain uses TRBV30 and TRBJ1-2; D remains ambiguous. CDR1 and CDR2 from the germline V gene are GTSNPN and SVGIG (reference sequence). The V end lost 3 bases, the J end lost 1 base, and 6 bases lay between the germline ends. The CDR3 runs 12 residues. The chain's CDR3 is CAWSRGNYGYTF. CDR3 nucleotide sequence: TGTGCCTGGAGCCGGGGTAACTATGGCTACACCTTC.

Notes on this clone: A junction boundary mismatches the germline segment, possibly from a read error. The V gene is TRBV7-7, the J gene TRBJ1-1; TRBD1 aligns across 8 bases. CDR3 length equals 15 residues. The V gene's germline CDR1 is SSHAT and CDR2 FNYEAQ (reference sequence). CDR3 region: CASSLAQDRATEAFF. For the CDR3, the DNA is TGTGCTAGCAGCTTAGCTCAGGACAGGGCCACTGAAGCTTTCTTT.

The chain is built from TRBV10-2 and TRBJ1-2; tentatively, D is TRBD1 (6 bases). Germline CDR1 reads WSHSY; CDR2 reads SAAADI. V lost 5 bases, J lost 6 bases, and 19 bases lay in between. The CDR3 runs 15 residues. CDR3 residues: CASSQHPTGSNGYTF. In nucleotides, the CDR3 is TGCGCCAGCAGTCAACATCCGACAGGCTCCAATGGCTACACCTTC.